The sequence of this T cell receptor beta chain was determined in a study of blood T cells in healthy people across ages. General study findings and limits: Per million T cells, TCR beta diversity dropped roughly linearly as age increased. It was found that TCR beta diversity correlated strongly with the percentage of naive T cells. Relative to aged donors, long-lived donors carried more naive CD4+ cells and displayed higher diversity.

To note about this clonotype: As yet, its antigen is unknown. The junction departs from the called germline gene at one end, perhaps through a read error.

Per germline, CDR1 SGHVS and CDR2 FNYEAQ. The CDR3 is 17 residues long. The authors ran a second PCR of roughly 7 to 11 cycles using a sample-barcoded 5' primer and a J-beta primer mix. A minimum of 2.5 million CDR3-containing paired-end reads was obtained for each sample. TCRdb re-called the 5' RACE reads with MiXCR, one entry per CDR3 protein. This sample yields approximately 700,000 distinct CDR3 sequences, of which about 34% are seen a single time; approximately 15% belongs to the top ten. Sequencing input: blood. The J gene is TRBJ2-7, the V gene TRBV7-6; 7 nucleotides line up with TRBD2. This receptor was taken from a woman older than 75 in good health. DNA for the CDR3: TGTGCCGGCAGCTTAGAGTGGGGCGCGGGACTACGAAACGAGCAGTACTTC. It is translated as CAGSLEWGAGLRNEQYF.